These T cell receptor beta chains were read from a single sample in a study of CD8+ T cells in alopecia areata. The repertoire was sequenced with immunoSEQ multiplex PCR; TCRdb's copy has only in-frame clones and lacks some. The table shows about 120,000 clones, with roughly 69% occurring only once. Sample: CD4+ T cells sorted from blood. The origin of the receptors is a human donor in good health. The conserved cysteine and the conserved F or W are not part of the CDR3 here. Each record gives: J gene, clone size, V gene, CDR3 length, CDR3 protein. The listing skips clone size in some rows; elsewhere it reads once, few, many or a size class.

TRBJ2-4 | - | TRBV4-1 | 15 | ASSQDETGLAKNIQY
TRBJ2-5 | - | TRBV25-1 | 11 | ASNGQGQETQY
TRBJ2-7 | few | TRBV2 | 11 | ASKGLAGARKY
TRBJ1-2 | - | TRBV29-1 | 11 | SAADSFNYGYT
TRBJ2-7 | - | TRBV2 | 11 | ASKLLAGAEQY
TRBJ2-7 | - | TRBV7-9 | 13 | ASSSPRGGLDEQY
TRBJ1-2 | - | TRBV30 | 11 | AWVKGGHYGYT
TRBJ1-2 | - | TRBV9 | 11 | ASSPRVGSGYT
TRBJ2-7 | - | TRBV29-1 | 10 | SARTGGKEQY
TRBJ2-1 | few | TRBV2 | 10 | ASSERGNEQF
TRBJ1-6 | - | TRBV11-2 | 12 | ASSLDLTYSPLH
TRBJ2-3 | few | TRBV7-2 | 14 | ASSSSGGPGTDTQY
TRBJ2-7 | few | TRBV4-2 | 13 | ASSQGQGPSVEQY
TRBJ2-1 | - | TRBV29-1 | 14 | SVEDKRGTYYNEQF
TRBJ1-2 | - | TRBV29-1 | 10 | SARQGNYGYT
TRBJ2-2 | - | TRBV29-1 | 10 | GSRANTGELF
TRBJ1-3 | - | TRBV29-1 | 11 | SVRESSGNTIY
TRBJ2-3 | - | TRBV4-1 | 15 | ASSQAGGFEYTDTQY
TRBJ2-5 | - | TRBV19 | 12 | ASSAGGPWETQY
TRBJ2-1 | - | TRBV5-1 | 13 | ASSSGPGGPNEQF
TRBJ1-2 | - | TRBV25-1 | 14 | ASSGQRAGRNYGYT
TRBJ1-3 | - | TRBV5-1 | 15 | ASSLGGRSSSGNTIY
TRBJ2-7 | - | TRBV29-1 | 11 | SAQVRGTYEQY
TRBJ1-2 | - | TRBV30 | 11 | AWSVTGGAGYT
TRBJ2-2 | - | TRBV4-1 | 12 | ASSPLGGGGELF
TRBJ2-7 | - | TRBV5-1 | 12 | ASSFGGQAYEQY
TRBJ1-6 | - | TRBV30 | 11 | AWSSGENSPLH
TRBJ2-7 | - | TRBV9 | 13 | ASSRTRDTSYEQY
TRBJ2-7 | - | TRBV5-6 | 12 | ASSPGRIRGEQY
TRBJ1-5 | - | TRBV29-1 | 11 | SAQDSGNQPQH
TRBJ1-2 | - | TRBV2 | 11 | ASSAGQNYGYT
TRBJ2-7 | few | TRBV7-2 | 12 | ASSLQRGAYEQY
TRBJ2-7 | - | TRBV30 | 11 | AWSVGHGYEQY
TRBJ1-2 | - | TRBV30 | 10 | AVQTRGYGYT